Listed here are 27 T cell receptor beta chains from one sample, sequenced in a study of regulatory T cells in long-lasting Graves disease. In building TCR beta libraries, iRepertoire HTBI primers were used together with Arm-PCR of CDR3 regions. TCRdb recomputed calls from the multiplex PCR reads with MiXCR, one row per CDR3 protein. Of under 500,000 distinct CDR3 sequences in the sample, around 21% are singletons; the top ten hold 7.8%. Time point reported: persistent/refractory GD, antithyroid drugs over 5 years with positive TRAb. With RNA extracted from PBMCs as input, the TCR library was made. The sample consisted of peripheral blood mononuclear cells (PBMCs), taken when the disease was refractory, from a patient treated with antithyroid drugs. These receptors all stem from a female donor with Graves disease.

The V and J genes are TRBV20-1 and TRBJ2-7; TRBD2 aligns across 9 bases. With 7 bases clipped from V and 0 bases from J, the junction kept 7 bases outside the gene matches. Germline-derived CDR1 and CDR2 are DFQATT and SNEGSKA (reference sequence). This CDR3 is 14 amino acids long. The CDR3 loop is CSGGTSNSSYEQYF. The CDR3 coding sequence is TGCAGTGGTGGGACTAGCAACAGCTCCTACGAGCAGTACTTC.

Turning to this clonotype: The junction does not match germline at one end; this may be a read error. The chain carries TRBV27 and TRBJ2-7; D is tentatively TRBD1 or TRBD2 (5 bases each). CDR1 and CDR2 (germline): MNHEY, SMNVEV (reference sequence). The CDR3 is made up of 13 amino acids. As DNA, the CDR3 is TGTGCCGGCAGTTTCCCTGGGACGTACGAGCAGTACTTC. It specifies CAGSFPGTYEQYF.

The CDR3 region is CSARVGGGTQYF. CDR3 DNA: TGCAGTGCTAGAGTCGGGGGCGGGACCCAGTACTTC. The chain combines TRBV20-1 with TRBJ2-5; D possibly matches TRBD1 or TRBD2 (6 bases each). Between the trimmed V and J ends, which lost 1 base and 7 bases, there was a span of 10 bases. Per germline, CDR1 DFQATT and CDR2 SNEGSKA (reference sequence). The CDR3 is made up of 12 amino acids.

This clonotype was observed at least ten times. The V gene is TRBV11-3, the J gene TRBJ1-2, with TRBD1 identical over 10 bases. CDR1 SGHNT and CDR2 YENEEA come from the germline V gene. This CDR3 region has 13 residues. J lost 8 bases, V lost 3 bases, and 3 bases had no gene match. CDR3 sequence: CASSLTGGEGYTF. CDR3 DNA: TGTGCCAGCAGCTTGACAGGGGGCGAAGGCTACACCTTC.

This clonotype was found once. This rearrangement joins TRBV20-1 to TRBJ2-5, with TRBD1 identical over 10 bases. This CDR3 is built from 15 residues. V was clipped by 1 base and J by 4 bases; unmatched bases: 6. Looked up from germline, CDR1 is DFQATT and CDR2 is SNEGSKA (reference sequence). CDR3 in DNA: TGCAGTGCTAGAGCCGGGACAGGGGTTGCAGAGACCCAGTACTTC. The encoded protein is CSARAGTGVAETQYF.

Points on this clonotype: A much larger clone is a single base away; this may be a read error. The rearrangement joins TRBV5-8 to TRBJ2-2; the match to TRBD2 covers 8 bases. The CDR3 consists of 15 residues. V lost 4 bases, J lost 0 bases, and 2 bases stayed unmatched. In germline, CDR1 is SGHTS, CDR2 YDEGEE. CDR3 region: CASSMGLANTGELFF. Here the CDR3 DNA reads TGTGCCAGCAGCATGGGACTAGCGAACACCGGGGAGCTGTTTTTT. The variable domain in full, completed from reference TRBV5-8 and TRBJ2-2, reads EAGVTQSPTHLIKTRGQQATLRCSPISGHTSVYWYQQALGLGLQFLLWYDEGEERNRGNFPPRFSGRQFPNYSSELNVNALELEDSALYLCASSMGLANTGELFFGEGSRLTVL.

V and J are TRBV19 and TRBJ2-4; the D is unclear. This CDR3 comprises 14 residues. CDR1 and CDR2 (germline): LNHDA, SQIVND (reference sequence). The ends were cut back, 1 base at V and 8 bases at J, with 12 bases in the middle. DNA for the CDR3: TGTGCCAGTAGTATAGGGGTGTTTGGGGACATTCAGTACTTC. This encodes CASSIGVFGDIQYF.

This chain joins TRBV6-1 and TRBJ1-4; TRBD1 might be the D (6 bases). The CDR3 length is 14 residues. Germline V gives CDR1 MNHNS, CDR2 SASEGT. Trimming took 3 bases from V and 7 from J, leaving 12 bases between them. The CDR3, as DNA: TGTGCCAGCAGTGACGGACAGACGCTTGAAAAACTGTTTTTT. Translation gives CASSDGQTLEKLFF.

This clonotype was detected many times. CDR3 amino acids: CAWSVADYEAFF. The CDR3 bases are TGTGCCTGGAGTGTTGCAGACTATGAAGCTTTCTTT. The chain links TRBV30 to TRBJ1-1; D not resolved. V lost 0 bases and J 7 bases, leaving 9 bases between the germline ends. This CDR3 contains 12 residues. CDR1 is GTSNPN and CDR2 is SVGIG in the germline V gene (reference sequence).

This clonotype was detected ten times or more. V usage is TRBV6-1 and J usage is TRBJ2-5; D uncertain. The germline V gene has CDR1 MNHNS and CDR2 SASEGT. Trimming removed 3 bases from V and 5 bases from J, with 10 bases in between. The CDR3 contains 13 residues. The CDR3, as DNA: TGTGCCAGCAGTGACCCAGGTCGGGAGACCCAGTACTTC. This gives the protein CASSDPGRETQYF.

This clonotype showed up just a few times. The chain combines TRBV5-4 with TRBJ2-7; weak D call: TRBD1 (7 bases). Germline CDR1 is SGHNT and CDR2 is YYREEE (reference sequence). This CDR3 spans 15 amino acids. V gave up 7 bases and J gave up 1 base, with 18 bases separating them. The CDR3 coding sequence is TGTGCCAGCCACCCCAGGGGGGTTAAATCCTACGAGCAGTACTTC. Translating it yields CASHPRGVKSYEQYF.

This clonotype was counted once. This chain connects TRBV5-1 to TRBJ1-5; D gene unclear. Between the trimmed V and J ends, which lost 7 bases and 0 bases, there was a span of 11 bases. The germline V gene has CDR1 SGHRS and CDR2 YFSETQ. The CDR3 length is 14 residues. The CDR3, as DNA: TGCGCCAGCCGAATGAAGGGTAGCAATCAGCCCCAGCATTTT. Its translation is CASRMKGSNQPQHF.

This clonotype showed up many times. The rearrangement uses TRBV15 and TRBJ1-1; D is possibly TRBD1 (6 bases). Between the trimmed V and J ends, which lost 3 bases and 4 bases, there was a span of 15 bases. CDR1 is LNHNV, CDR2 YYDKDF, per germline (reference sequence). This CDR3 comprises 15 residues. Here the CDR3 DNA reads TGTGCCACCAGCAGGGACTGGGACATCGGCACTGAAGCTTTCTTT. Translation gives CATSRDWDIGTEAFF.

The CDR3 bases are TGCAGCGTTGTTGCAGGGCCCGGGACCCAGTACTTC. Translation gives CSVVAGPGTQYF. This rearrangement joins TRBV29-1 to TRBJ2-5; a possible D gene is TRBD1 (5 bases). Germline CDR1 SQVTM, CDR2 ANQGSEA. The CDR3 covers 12 residues. V lost 4 bases, J lost 7 bases, and 13 bases lay in between.

Only a few counts were recorded for this clonotype. The J gene is TRBJ2-7, the V gene TRBV7-6; D remains ambiguous. V lost 4 bases, J lost 3 bases, and 13 bases lay in between. Germline V lookup: CDR1 SGHVS, CDR2 FNYEAQ. This CDR3 is built from 14 residues. CDR3 coding DNA: TGTGCCAGCAGCTCAGAAGGAGCGTACTACGAGCAGTACTTC. This translates into CASSSEGAYYEQYF.

The chain couples TRBV20-1 to TRBJ2-7; D call uncertain. Germline CDR1 and CDR2: DFQATT and SNEGSKA (reference sequence). V lost 0 bases to trimming and J lost 3 bases, with 12 bases between them. The length of the CDR3 is 14 residues. DNA of the CDR3: TGCAGTGCTAGAGATCCAAAAAGGGTCTACGAGCAGTACTTC. Its protein product is CSARDPKRVYEQYF.

In the case of this clonotype: A much larger clone is a single base away; this may be a read error. The CDR3 coding sequence is TGTGCCAGCGGCCAAGAGTCGGGACTAGGGACCGGAGAGACCCAGTACTTC. Amino acids: CASGQESGLGTGETQYF. V is TRBV3-1 and J is TRBJ2-5, with TRBD2 matching over 8 bases. The CDR3 contains 17 residues. In germline, CDR1 is LGHDT, CDR2 YNNKEL (reference sequence).

To note about this clonotype: A much bigger clone sits one base away, suggesting this may be a read error. The chain couples TRBV28 to TRBJ2-5; D gene ambiguous. The DNA matches TRBJ2-7 better at its end, which makes the J call doubtful. Germline assignment: CDR1 MDHEN and CDR2 SYDVKM. The CDR3 sequence is 12 residues long. The CDR3 coding sequence is TGTGCCAGCGGTTTATACTTCTACGAGCAGTACTTC. Its protein product is CASGLYFYEQYF.

The V and J genes are TRBV20-1 and TRBJ2-1; D unresolved. Trimming stripped 1 base from V and 0 bases from J, with 16 bases between. Germline V CDR1 and CDR2: DFQATT, SNEGSKA (reference sequence). CDR3 length: 17 amino acids. This CDR3 reads CSARVGLTLSSYNEQFF. DNA of the CDR3: TGCAGTGCTAGAGTGGGCCTTACTTTAAGCTCCTACAATGAGCAGTTCTTC.

This clonotype was counted at least ten times. The chain couples TRBV11-2 to TRBJ2-7; no clear D gene. Germline V gives CDR1 SGHAT, CDR2 FQNNGV. The CDR3 has 15 amino acids. The germline V and J ends were trimmed by 10 bases and 1 base, with 20 bases remaining between them. Written as DNA, the CDR3 is TGTGCCACCCGAGCTGGACCAAAGATATCCTACGAGCAGTACTTC. This gives the protein CATRAGPKISYEQYF.

In this sample, this clonotype turned up many times. The chain uses TRBV28 and TRBJ2-5; 7 bases align to TRBD1. Germline lookup yields CDR1 MDHEN and CDR2 SYDVKM. There are 14 residues in the CDR3. Trimming at V came to 2 bases and at J to 6 bases, leaving 6 bases not matched to a gene. Here the CDR3 DNA reads TGTGCCAGCAGTTTAACGCGACAGGGAAAGACCCAGTACTTC. Translated: CASSLTRQGKTQYF.

This clonotype has just a few counts. This rearrangement joins TRBV30 to TRBJ1-3; D not certain. Germline loops: CDR1 GTSNPN, CDR2 SVGIG (reference sequence). The CDR3 runs to 12 residues. V lost 6 bases and J lost 0, with 6 bases in between. As DNA, the CDR3 is TGTGCCTGTCGTTCCTCTGGAAACACCATATATTTT. This gives the protein CACRSSGNTIYF.

The CDR3 loop is CASSPWTSGRRNIQYF. CDR3 in DNA: TGCGCCAGCAGCCCCTGGACTAGCGGGAGAAGAAACATTCAGTACTTC. The rearrangement joins TRBV4-1 to TRBJ2-4, with 13 bases that match TRBD2. Germline V gene lookup returns CDR1 MGHRA and CDR2 YSYEKL. Losses at the gene ends were 4 bases for V and 6 bases for J; bases not matched to a gene: 6. The CDR3 is 16 residues long.

The rearrangement links TRBV5-1 to TRBJ2-1; D is tentatively TRBD1 or TRBD2 (5 bases each). CDR1 SGHRS and CDR2 YFSETQ come from the germline V gene. The CDR3 extends over 12 amino acids. The germline V and J ends were trimmed by 2 bases and 10 bases, with 10 bases remaining between them. The CDR3 DNA reads TGCGCCAGCAGCTTTTCAGAGGGGGAGCAGTTCTTC. The encoded protein is CASSFSEGEQFF.

This clonotype was seen more than once but under ten times. This chain connects TRBV20-1 to TRBJ2-1; 11 bases fit TRBD2. The ends lost 6 bases at V and 4 bases at J; junction bases unmatched: 8. The CDR3 length is 15 residues. Germline CDR1 DFQATT, CDR2 SNEGSKA (reference sequence). The CDR3: CSASEASGRYNEQFF. In DNA, the CDR3 is TGCAGTGCCTCTGAGGCTAGCGGGAGGTACAATGAGCAGTTCTTC.

This clonotype was counted at least ten times. The chain couples TRBV6-5 to TRBJ2-7, with a weak D call TRBD2 (5 bases). The CDR3 runs to 16 residues. Trimming cost V 0 bases and J 2 bases, with 14 bases left between them. CDR1 and CDR2 (germline): MNHEY, SVGAGI. CDR3 nucleotide sequence: TGTGCCAGCAGTTACTCGAGAGCGGCTATGCCCTACGAGCAGTACTTC. It specifies CASSYSRAAMPYEQYF.

The gene calls are TRBV20-1 and TRBJ2-1, with unresolved D. The CDR3 extends over 13 amino acids. In germline, CDR1 is DFQATT, CDR2 SNEGSKA (reference sequence). The V end lost 2 bases, the J end lost 4 bases, and 9 bases lay between the germline ends. In nucleotides, the CDR3 is TGCAGTGCTAGACCTCTTGGATACAATGAGCAGTTCTTC. Its protein product is CSARPLGYNEQFF.